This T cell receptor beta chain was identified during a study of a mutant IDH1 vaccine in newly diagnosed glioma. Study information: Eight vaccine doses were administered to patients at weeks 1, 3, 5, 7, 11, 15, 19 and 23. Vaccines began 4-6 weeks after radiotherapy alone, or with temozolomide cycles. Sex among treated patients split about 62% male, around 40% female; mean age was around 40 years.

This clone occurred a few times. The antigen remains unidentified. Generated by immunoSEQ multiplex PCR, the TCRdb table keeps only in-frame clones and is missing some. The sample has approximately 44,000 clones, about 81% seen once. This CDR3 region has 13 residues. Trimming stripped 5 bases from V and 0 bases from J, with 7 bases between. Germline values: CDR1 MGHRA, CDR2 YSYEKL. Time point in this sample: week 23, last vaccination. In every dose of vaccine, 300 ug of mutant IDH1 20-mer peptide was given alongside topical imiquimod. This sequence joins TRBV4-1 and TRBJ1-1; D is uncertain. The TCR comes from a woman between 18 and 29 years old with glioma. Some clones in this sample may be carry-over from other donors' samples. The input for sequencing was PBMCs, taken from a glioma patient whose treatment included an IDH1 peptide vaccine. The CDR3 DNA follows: TGCGCCAGCAGCTACACAGTGAACACTGAAGCTTTCTTT. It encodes CASSYTVNTEAFF.